Below are 25 T cell receptor beta chains sequenced from a single sample in a study of radiation and T cells in renal cell carcinoma. Specified time point: baseline pretreatment blood. Treatment in this sample: 15 Gy SBRT to primary tumor, nephrectomy 4 weeks later. Clones were read by immunoSEQ multiplex PCR, and TCRdb kept only the in-frame ones, dropping some. The sample has about 49,000 clones; 65% to 90% are singletons. Specimen: blood, collected from a patient whose treatment included radiotherapy and nephrectomy. All receptors derive from a woman in her seventies with renal cell carcinoma.

The V and J genes are TRBV19 and TRBJ1-3; D call uncertain. Germline-derived CDR1 and CDR2 are LNHDA and SQIVND (reference sequence). The V gene lost 8 bases and the J gene lost 0 bases, with 14 bases spanning the gap. The CDR3 is made up of 15 amino acids. The CDR3 loop reads CASRPRTNSGNTIYF. The CDR3 nucleotides read TGTGCCAGTCGACCCAGGACTAACTCTGGAAACACCATATATTTT.

The genes are TRBV25-1 and TRBJ2-1, with D hard to call. CDR3 length: 12 residues. CDR1 and CDR2 (germline): MGHDK, SYGVNS. Trimming took 6 bases from V and 4 from J, leaving 7 bases between them. The CDR3 nucleotides read TGTGCCAGCAGGGGTGAATACAATGAGCAGTTCTTC. This codes for CASRGEYNEQFF.

The chain uses TRBV12-1 and TRBJ1-3; the table calls TRBD1, which could not be checked here. TRBV12-1 is a known pseudogene. CDR3 size: 16 residues. As DNA, the CDR3 is TGTGCCAGCAGCTTTGGAGGGGGCAAGTCTGGAAACACCATATATTTT. Protein sequence: CASSFGGGKSGNTIYF.

This chain links TRBV28 with TRBJ2-6, with D uncertain. The CDR3 has 12 amino acids. The germline V gene has CDR1 MDHEN and CDR2 SYDVKM. The V gene lost 5 bases and the J gene lost 5 bases, with 4 bases spanning the gap. The CDR3 DNA is TGTGCCAGCAGTCTAAGGGCCAACGTCCTGACTTTC. Encoded protein: CASSLRANVLTF.

The chain couples TRBV4-3 to TRBJ1-6, with D unclear. This CDR3 spans 15 amino acids. The V end lost 0 bases, the J end lost 9 bases, and 12 bases lay between the germline ends. Germline V gives CDR1 LGHNA, CDR2 YSLEER. CDR3 in DNA: TGCGCCAGCAGCCAAGAGTTTAGGCAAGGTTCACCCCTCCACTTT. It translates to CASSQEFRQGSPLHF.

The chain uses TRBV9 and TRBJ2-2, with D tentatively TRBD1 (5 bases). Germline V gene data show CDR1 as SGDLS and CDR2 as YYNGEE. This CDR3 has 16 residues. Deletions cut 4 bases from V and 1 base from J, with 14 bases between. The CDR3 sequence: CASSPTGARNTGELFF. For the CDR3, the DNA is TGTGCCAGCAGCCCTACAGGCGCTAGGAACACCGGGGAGCTGTTTTTT.

The chain has TRBV7-6 and TRBJ2-5, with D hard to call. V lost 8 bases and J 3 bases, leaving 10 bases between the germline ends. The CDR3 is made up of 12 amino acids. Looked up from germline, CDR1 is SGHVS and CDR2 is FNYEAQ. The CDR3 nucleotides read TGTGCCAGCTCATACGGCAAAGAGACCCAGTACTTC. Residues: CASSYGKETQYF.

CDR3 DNA sequence: TGCAGCGTTGGGCCTGCCAGGGATACGCAGTATTTT. Translating it yields CSVGPARDTQYF. This chain connects TRBV29-1 to TRBJ2-3; no clear D gene. V gave up 4 bases and J gave up 6 bases, with 11 bases separating them. CDR3 size: 12 residues. CDR1 SQVTM and CDR2 ANQGSEA come from the germline V gene.

This sequence joins TRBV7-9 and TRBJ1-1; possibly TRBD1 for D (5 bases). CDR1 is SEHNR and CDR2 is FQNEAQ in the germline V gene (reference sequence). This CDR3 region has 14 residues. V lost 2 bases, J lost 3 bases, and 10 bases lay in between. DNA for the CDR3: TGTGCCAGCAGCTTACAGGGTAGCGACACTGAAGCTTTCTTT. Translation gives CASSLQGSDTEAFF. Variable domain in full (rest from reference TRBV7-9 and TRBJ1-1): DTGVSQNPRHKITKRGQNVTFRCDPISEHNRLYWYRQTLGQGPEFLTYFQNEAQLEKSRLLSDRFSAERPKGSFSTLEIQRTEQGDSAMYLCASSLQGSDTEAFFGQGTRLTVV.

The chain couples TRBV4-1 to TRBJ1-1, with D possibly matching TRBD1 (5 bases). The CDR3 contains 16 residues. V lost 3 bases and J 0 bases, leaving 14 bases between the germline ends. CDR1 is MGHRA, CDR2 YSYEKL, per germline. As DNA, the CDR3 is TGCGCCAGCAGCCAGGCGGGACGGAGCATGAACACTGAAGCTTTCTTT. Translated, it gives CASSQAGRSMNTEAFF.

CDR3 coding DNA: TGTGCCATCAGTGAGGGACTAGCGGACGACAATGAGCAGTTCTTC. It yields the protein CAISEGLADDNEQFF. This sequence joins TRBV10-3 and TRBJ2-1; 10 bases are shared with TRBD2. Germline V lookup: CDR1 ENHRY, CDR2 SYGVKD. Unmatched junction bases numbered 3, after V lost 2 bases and J lost 5 bases. The CDR3 has 15 residues.

The J gene is TRBJ2-7, the V gene TRBV7-6; 7 nucleotides match TRBD1. The trim removed 4 bases at V and 5 bases at J, leaving 11 bases unmatched. Germline V gene lookup returns CDR1 SGHVS and CDR2 FNYEAQ. CDR3 length equals 15 residues. The CDR3: CASSSGQVGVHEQYF. The CDR3 region has the DNA TGTGCCAGCAGCTCTGGACAGGTAGGGGTCCACGAGCAGTACTTC.

The CDR3 here is CASSPELMITEQYF. The CDR3 DNA sequence: TGTGCCAGCAGCCCGGAACTAATGATTACGGAGCAGTACTTC. The V call is TRBV6-1, the J call TRBJ2-7; D remains unclear. Germline lookup yields CDR1 MNHNS and CDR2 SASEGT. V gave up 6 bases and J gave up 7 bases, with 19 bases separating them. The CDR3 has 14 residues.

This chain joins TRBV4-1 and TRBJ1-2; no definite D call. The V end lost 2 bases, the J end lost 4 bases, and 20 bases lay between the germline ends. Germline V gene sequence: CDR1 MGHRA, CDR2 YSYEKL. The CDR3 sequence is 17 residues long. Here the CDR3 DNA reads TGCGCCAGCAGCCAATCCCCGAGAGGCATCAAAATCTATGGCTACACCTTC. Translation gives CASSQSPRGIKIYGYTF.

This rearrangement joins TRBV19 to TRBJ1-5, with D tentatively TRBD1 (5 bases). The CDR3 spans 13 residues. V lost 3 bases and J 7 bases, leaving 10 bases between the germline ends. Germline assignment: CDR1 LNHDA and CDR2 SQIVND (reference sequence). The CDR3 region is CASSIERGQPQHF. The CDR3 nucleotides read TGTGCCAGTAGTATTGAGAGGGGACAGCCCCAGCATTTT.

This clone was seen more than once but under ten times. The chain combines TRBV2 with TRBJ2-7, with D tentatively TRBD1 or TRBD2 (5 bases each). Germline V lookup: CDR1 SNHLY, CDR2 FYNNEI. V lost 4 bases, J lost 3 bases, and 13 bases lay in between. CDR3 length equals 14 residues. The CDR3, as DNA: TGTGCCAGCAGTGCGGACGAGAGGGGCTACGAGCAGTACTTC. As protein: CASSADERGYEQYF.

J is TRBJ2-5 and V is TRBV14, with D unresolved. Per germline, CDR1 SGHDN and CDR2 FVKESK. V shed 0 bases and J shed 2 bases, with 7 bases lying between them. This CDR3 region has 14 residues. The CDR3 spells CASSQENLQETQYF. The CDR3, as DNA: TGTGCCAGCAGCCAAGAAAACCTACAAGAGACCCAGTACTTC. The full variable domain, rest sourced from reference TRBV14 and TRBJ2-5, is EAGVTQFPSHSVIEKGQTVTLRCDPISGHDNLYWYRRVMGKEIKFLLHFVKESKQDESGMPNNRFLAERTGGTYSTLKVQPAELEDSGVYFCASSQENLQETQYFGPGTRLLVL.

The CDR3: CASSSEAGETQYF. In DNA, the CDR3 is TGTGCCAGCAGCTCGGAAGCGGGGGAGACCCAGTACTTC. V and J are TRBV5-4 and TRBJ2-5; 7 bases align to TRBD2. Per the germline V gene, CDR1 is SGHNT and CDR2 is YYREEE (reference sequence). The junction had 4 bases not matched to a gene; V was cut back by 3 bases and J by 5 bases. This CDR3 is built from 13 residues. The variable domain in full, with the rest retrieved from reference TRBV5-4 and TRBJ2-5, is ETGVTQSPTHLIKTRGQQVTLRCSSQSGHNTVSWYQQALGQGPQFIFQYYREEENGRGNFPPRFSGLQFPNYSSELNVNALELDDSALYLCASSSEAGETQYFGPGTRLLVL.

J is TRBJ1-5 and V is TRBV27; D is undetermined. The CDR3 loop spans 14 amino acids. Trimming removed 0 bases at V and 4 bases at J, with 7 bases between. Germline lookup yields CDR1 MNHEY and CDR2 SMNVEV (reference sequence). This CDR3 reads CASSLSRLNQPQHF. The CDR3 coding sequence is TGTGCCAGCAGTTTATCTCGACTGAATCAGCCCCAGCATTTT.

J is TRBJ1-1 and V is TRBV18; 9 bases agree with TRBD1. CDR3 size: 16 residues. Germline lookup yields CDR1 KGHSH and CDR2 LQKENI. The ends lost 6 bases at V and 5 bases at J; junction bases unmatched: 13. DNA for the CDR3: TGTGCCAGCTCCCCGGGACAGGGAGGAAGGGGAACTGAAGCTTTCTTT. Translated, it gives CASSPGQGGRGTEAFF.

The genes are TRBV9 and TRBJ2-3; 7 nucleotides match TRBD1. J lost 5 bases, V lost 1 base, and 4 bases had no gene match. In germline, CDR1 is SGDLS, CDR2 YYNGEE. CDR3 length: 14 residues. CDR3 in DNA: TGTGCCAGCAGCGTATTAGGGGGCTTAGATACGCAGTATTTT. Translating it yields CASSVLGGLDTQYF.

This clone came up a few times. The chain has TRBV9 and TRBJ2-7, with D possibly matching TRBD1 (6 bases). The CDR3 spans 14 residues. Trimming took off 4 bases at V and 3 bases at J, with 14 bases between the two ends. Germline assignment: CDR1 SGDLS and CDR2 YYNGEE. The CDR3 spells CASSPPGHHYEQYF. Here the CDR3 DNA reads TGTGCCAGCAGCCCTCCGGGACACCACTACGAGCAGTACTTC.

This rearrangement joins TRBV14 to TRBJ1-1; no clear D. The CDR3 covers 13 residues. CDR1 is SGHDN, CDR2 FVKESK, per germline. Deletions cut 1 base from V and 7 bases from J, with 10 bases between. Here the CDR3 DNA reads TGTGCCAGCAGCCAAGGTCCGTTCGTTGAAGCTTTCTTT. Its protein is CASSQGPFVEAFF.

V and J are TRBV29-1 and TRBJ2-1; TRBD2 matches at 7 bases. From germline, CDR1 is SQVTM and CDR2 ANQGSEA. Losses at the gene ends were 5 bases for V and 4 bases for J; bases not matched to a gene: 2. This CDR3 is built from 12 residues. CDR3 DNA sequence: TGCAGCGTTCCGGGGGGATACAATGAGCAGTTCTTC. This gives the protein CSVPGGYNEQFF.

This sequence joins TRBV5-1 and TRBJ1-4; D is unclear. CDR1 is SGHRS and CDR2 is YFSETQ in the germline V gene. This CDR3 has 13 amino acids. V lost 0 bases and J 5 bases, leaving 5 bases between the germline ends. DNA of the CDR3: TGCGCCAGCAGCTTGGAACGGAATGAAAAACTGTTTTTT. It is translated as CASSLERNEKLFF.